These 6 T cell receptor beta chains originate from one sample sequenced in a study of T cells in narcolepsy. Sequencing used immunoSEQ multiplex PCR; TCRdb keeps in-frame clones, though not all of them. The data contain tens of thousands of clones, 55% to 80% of them singletons. What was sequenced was memory (CD45RA-) CD4+ T cells from blood. These receptors were taken from a human donor in good health.

The V call is TRBV27, the J call TRBJ2-5; D ambiguous. Trimming pared 5 bases from V and 1 base from J, leaving 8 bases between. Germline V gene data show CDR1 as MNHEY and CDR2 as SMNVEV (reference sequence). This CDR3 is built from 13 residues. This chain's CDR3 is CASSARGQETQYF. The CDR3 nucleotides read TGTGCCAGCAGTGCCCGAGGCCAAGAGACCCAGTACTTC.

The J gene is TRBJ1-5, the V gene TRBV14; D might be TRBD1 (5 bases). V was shortened by 3 bases and J by 5 bases, with 17 bases between the two germline ends. Germline CDR1 SGHDN, CDR2 FVKESK. This CDR3 has 16 residues. The CDR3 DNA follows: TGTGCCAGCAGCCAGGAGGCGGGGCGTTATCATCAGCCCCAGCATTTT. This translates into CASSQEAGRYHQPQHF.

The chain couples TRBV19 to TRBJ2-2; the D gene is possibly TRBD2 (7 bases). The CDR3 totals 16 residues. CDR1 is LNHDA and CDR2 is SQIVND in the germline V gene (reference sequence). V dropped 7 bases and J dropped 2 bases, with 17 bases sitting between them. CDR3 bases: TGTGCCAGTACCAAAAGGGGGGGTTTTAACACCGGGGAGCTGTTTTTT. Protein product: CASTKRGGFNTGELFF.

V gene TRBV6-5 combines with J gene TRBJ2-7, with D perhaps matching TRBD2 (6 bases). Germline V gene lookup returns CDR1 MNHEY and CDR2 SVGAGI. The V end lost 5 bases, the J end lost 8 bases, and 10 bases lay between the germline ends. This CDR3 comprises 11 residues. The CDR3 DNA reads as TGTGCCAGCAGTCGCCGGGAGAAGCAGTACTTC. As protein: CASSRREKQYF.

This clone was recorded once. The rearrangement links TRBV4-1 to TRBJ1-4; D is undetermined. CDR1 is MGHRA and CDR2 is YSYEKL in the germline V gene. CDR3 length: 13 residues. Deletions cut 7 bases from V and 5 bases from J, with 11 bases between. CDR3 region: CASNRLPNEKLFF. The CDR3 DNA sequence: TGCGCCAGCAACCGTCTACCCAATGAAAAACTGTTTTTT.

This clone was recorded a few times. The V gene is TRBV28, the J gene TRBJ1-5; no reliable D call. CDR1 is MDHEN and CDR2 is SYDVKM in the germline V gene. This CDR3 has 15 amino acids. V was pared by 6 bases and J by 1 base, with 13 bases between. The CDR3 spells CASSLLGMSNQPQHF. For the CDR3, the DNA is TGTGCCAGCAGCCTTCTAGGGATGAGCAATCAGCCCCAGCATTTT.